The 9 T cell receptor beta chains given below trace back to one sample, sequenced in a study of circulating CD8 cells and anti-PD-1 response in melanoma (dated by TCRdb to 2019 to 2021). Instrument on record: NextSeq 500. TCR libraries were prepared from about 15 ng of total RNA with the QIAseq Immune Repertoire RNA Library Kit, Human TCR Panel. The public reads were run again by TCRdb, first through fastp at Q25 and then through MiXCR, and only productive beta chains were kept. Every CDR3 protein is listed once, alongside the most common genes and DNA of its rows. The sample table records under 550 distinct CDR3 sequences; approximately 5.4% of these occur just once. The ten largest account for 43% of the sample. Four subsets defined by PD-1 and/or TIGIT were sorted from live CD3+CD8+TCRalphabeta+ cells on a BD FACSAria II cell sorter. Sequencing used CD8+ T cells from PBMCs, obtained at baseline or after one month of anti-PD-1 therapy (not recorded which). Receptors originate from a human donor with melanoma.

In its sample, this clonotype ranks as large. The chain carries TRBV2 and TRBJ2-7; TRBD1 might be the D (6 bases). The CDR3 covers 12 residues. The germline V and J ends were trimmed by 7 bases and 7 bases, with 14 bases remaining between them. Germline V CDR1 and CDR2: SNHLY, FYNNEI. The CDR3 sequence: CASKQGLREQYF. The CDR3, as DNA: TGTGCCAGCAAACAGGGTCTACGGGAGCAGTACTTC.

By share of the sample, this clonotype is hyperexpanded. The chain couples TRBV9 to TRBJ2-2; 8 nucleotides align to TRBD1. The V gene end was trimmed by 3 bases and the J gene end by 0 bases; junction bases not matched to a gene: 10. CDR1 SGDLS and CDR2 YYNGEE come from the germline V gene. This CDR3 contains 18 residues. CDR3 sequence: CASSASPQGAANTGELFF. The CDR3 bases are TGTGCCAGCAGCGCTTCGCCCCAGGGGGCGGCGAACACCGGGGAGCTGTTTTTT.

This clonotype was counted between two and nine times. A much larger clonotype is one base distant, so this may be a read error. The rearrangement uses TRBV5-5 and TRBJ2-1, with no clear D. The germline V and J ends were trimmed by 4 bases and 10 bases, with 9 bases remaining between them. Germline CDR1 reads SGHKS; CDR2 reads YYEKEE (reference sequence). The CDR3 spans 11 residues. Written as DNA, the CDR3 is TGTGCCAGCAGCCCTGTGAGGGAGCAGTTCTTC. Translated: CASSPVREQFF.

To note about this clonotype: Being one base from a much bigger clone, this may be a read error. J is TRBJ2-1 and V is TRBV5-5; D gene unclear. The CDR3 is 11 residues long. Trimming took 4 bases from V and 10 from J, leaving 9 bases between them. Per germline, CDR1 SGHKS and CDR2 YYEKEE (reference sequence). The DNA for the CDR3 is TGTGCCAGCAGCGCTGTGAGGGAGCAGTTCTTC. Its translation: CASSAVREQFF.

Relative to its sample, this clonotype is medium-sized. The chain carries TRBV29-1 and TRBJ2-4; possibly TRBD2 for D (8 bases). The germline gives CDR1 SQVTM, CDR2 ANQGSEA. The ends were cut back, 7 bases at V and 2 bases at J, with 24 bases in the middle. The CDR3 length is 17 residues. This CDR3 reads CSALGPGGSGTKNIQYF. DNA for the CDR3: TGCAGCGCCCTAGGGCCAGGGGGTAGCGGGACCAAAAACATTCAGTACTTC.

This clonotype is categorized as medium-sized. This rearrangement joins TRBV12-3 or TRBV12-4 to TRBJ2-7; no clear D gene. V was clipped by 8 bases and J by 5 bases, with 10 bases between them. This CDR3 is 11 amino acids long. CDR3 sequence reads: CASAIGHEQYF. The CDR3 DNA reads TGTGCCAGCGCAATCGGTCACGAGCAGTACTTC.

The rearrangement joins TRBV20-1 to TRBJ1-2; no reliable D call. V was shortened by 0 bases and J by 5 bases, with 4 bases between the two germline ends. The CDR3 sequence is 11 residues long. The germline gives CDR1 DFQATT, CDR2 SNEGSKA (reference sequence). The CDR3 loop reads CSARDVYGYTF. CDR3 DNA: TGCAGTGCTAGAGATGTATATGGCTACACCTTC.

This clonotype is large within its sample. The J gene is TRBJ1-6, the V gene TRBV7-2; TRBD1 is a possible D gene (5 bases). The V and J ends lost 7 bases and 7 bases respectively, with 14 bases between them. Germline assignment: CDR1 SGHTA and CDR2 FQGNSA. This CDR3 spans 14 amino acids. CDR3 sequence reads: CASTQGKTNSPLHF. Here the CDR3 DNA reads TGTGCCAGCACCCAGGGAAAGACAAATTCACCCCTCCACTTT. Combining the CDR3 with reference TRBV7-2 and TRBJ1-6 gives the whole variable domain GAGVSQSPSNKVTEKGKDVELRCDPISGHTALYWYRQSLGQGLEFLIYFQGNSAPDKSGLPSDRFSAERTGGSVSTLTIQRTQQEDSAVYLCASTQGKTNSPLHFGNGTRLTVT.

To note about this clonotype: In this CDR3 the conserved last residue, phenylalanine or tryptophan, is missing, so a read error is likely. The chain recombines TRBV19 with TRBJ2-5; D unclear. CDR3 length equals 13 residues. Germline assignment: CDR1 LNHDA and CDR2 SQIVND (reference sequence). The CDR3 loop is CASSLAAQGTQYY. CDR3 DNA: TGTGCCAGTAGTTTGGCAGCACAAGGGACCCAGTACTAC.